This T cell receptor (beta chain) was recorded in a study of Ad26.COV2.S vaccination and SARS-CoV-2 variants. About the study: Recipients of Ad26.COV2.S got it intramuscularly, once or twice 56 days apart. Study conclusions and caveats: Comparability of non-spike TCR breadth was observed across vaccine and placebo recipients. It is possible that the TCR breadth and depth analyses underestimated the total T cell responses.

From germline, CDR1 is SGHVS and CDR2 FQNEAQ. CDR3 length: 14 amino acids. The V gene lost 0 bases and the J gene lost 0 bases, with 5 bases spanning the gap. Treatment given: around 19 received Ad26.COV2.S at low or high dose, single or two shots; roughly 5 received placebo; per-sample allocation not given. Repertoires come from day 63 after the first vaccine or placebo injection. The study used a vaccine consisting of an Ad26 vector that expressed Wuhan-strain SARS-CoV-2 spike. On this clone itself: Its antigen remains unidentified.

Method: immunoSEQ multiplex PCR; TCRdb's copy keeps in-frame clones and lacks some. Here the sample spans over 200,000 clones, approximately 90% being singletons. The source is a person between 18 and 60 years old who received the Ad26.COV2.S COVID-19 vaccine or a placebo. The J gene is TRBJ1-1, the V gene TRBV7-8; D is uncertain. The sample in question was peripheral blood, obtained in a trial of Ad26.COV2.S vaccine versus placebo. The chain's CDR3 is CASSLAGMNTEAFF. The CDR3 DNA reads TGTGCCAGCAGCTTAGCGGGGATGAACACTGAAGCTTTCTTT.